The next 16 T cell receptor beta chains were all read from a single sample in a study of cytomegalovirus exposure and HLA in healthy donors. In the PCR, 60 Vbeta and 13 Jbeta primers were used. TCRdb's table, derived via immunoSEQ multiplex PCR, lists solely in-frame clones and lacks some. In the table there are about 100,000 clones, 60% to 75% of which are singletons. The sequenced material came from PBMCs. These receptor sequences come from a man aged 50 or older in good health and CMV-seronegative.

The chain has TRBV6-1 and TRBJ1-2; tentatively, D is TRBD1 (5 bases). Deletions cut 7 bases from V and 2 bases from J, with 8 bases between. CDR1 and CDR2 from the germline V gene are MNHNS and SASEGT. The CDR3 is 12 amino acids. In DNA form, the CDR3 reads TGTGCCAGCACCAGGGTGAACTATGGCTACACCTTC. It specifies CASTRVNYGYTF.

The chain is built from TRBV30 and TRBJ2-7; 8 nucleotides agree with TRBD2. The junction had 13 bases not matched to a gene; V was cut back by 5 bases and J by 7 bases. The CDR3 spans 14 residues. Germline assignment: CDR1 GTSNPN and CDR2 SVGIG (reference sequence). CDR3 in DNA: TGTGCCTGGGAACCTTTCGGGGGGGTGAAAGAGCAGTACTTC. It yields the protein CAWEPFGGVKEQYF. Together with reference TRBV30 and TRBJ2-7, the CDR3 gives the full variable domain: SQTIHQWPATLVQPVGSPLSLECTVEGTSNPNLYWYRQAAGRGLQLLFYSVGIGQISSEVPQNLSASRPQDRQFILSSKKLLLSDSGFYLCAWEPFGGVKEQYFGPGTRLTVT.

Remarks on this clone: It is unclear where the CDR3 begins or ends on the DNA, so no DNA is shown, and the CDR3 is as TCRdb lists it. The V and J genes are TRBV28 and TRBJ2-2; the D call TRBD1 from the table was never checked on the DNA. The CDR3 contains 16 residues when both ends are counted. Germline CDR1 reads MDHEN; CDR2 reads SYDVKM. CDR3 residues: CASSSSDRTNTGELFF.

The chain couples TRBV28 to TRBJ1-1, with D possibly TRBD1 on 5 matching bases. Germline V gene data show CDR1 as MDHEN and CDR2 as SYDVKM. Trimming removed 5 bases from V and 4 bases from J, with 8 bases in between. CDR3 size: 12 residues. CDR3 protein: CASSPGITEAFF. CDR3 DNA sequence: TGTGCCAGCAGTCCAGGGATCACTGAAGCTTTCTTT.

The chain's CDR3 is CASSVGTGGPEAFF. The CDR3 region has the DNA TGTGCCAGCAGCGTAGGGACGGGGGGACCTGAAGCTTTCTTT. This chain joins TRBV9 and TRBJ1-1, with a possible D match to TRBD1 (5 bases). The V gene lost 0 bases and the J gene lost 6 bases, with 12 bases spanning the gap. The CDR3 sequence is 14 residues long. From germline, CDR1 is SGDLS and CDR2 YYNGEE.

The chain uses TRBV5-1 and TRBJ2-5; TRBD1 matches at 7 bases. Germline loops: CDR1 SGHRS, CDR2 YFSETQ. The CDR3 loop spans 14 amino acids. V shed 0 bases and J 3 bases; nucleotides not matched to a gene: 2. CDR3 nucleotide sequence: TGCGCCAGCAGCTTGGGACAGGGAAAAGAGACCCAGTACTTC. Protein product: CASSLGQGKETQYF.

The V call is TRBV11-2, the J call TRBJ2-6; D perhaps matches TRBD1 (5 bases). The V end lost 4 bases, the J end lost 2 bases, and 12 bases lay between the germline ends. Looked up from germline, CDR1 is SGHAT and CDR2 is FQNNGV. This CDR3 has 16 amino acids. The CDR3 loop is CASSWSRAAGANVLTF. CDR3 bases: TGTGCCAGCAGCTGGAGCAGGGCCGCTGGGGCCAACGTCCTGACTTTC.

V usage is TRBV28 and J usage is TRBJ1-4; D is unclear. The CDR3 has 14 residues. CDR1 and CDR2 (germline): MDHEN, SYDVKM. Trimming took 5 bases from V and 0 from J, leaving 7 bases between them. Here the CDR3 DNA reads TGTGCCAGCAGTGAGGCTGCAACTAATGAAAAACTGTTTTTT. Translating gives CASSEAATNEKLFF.

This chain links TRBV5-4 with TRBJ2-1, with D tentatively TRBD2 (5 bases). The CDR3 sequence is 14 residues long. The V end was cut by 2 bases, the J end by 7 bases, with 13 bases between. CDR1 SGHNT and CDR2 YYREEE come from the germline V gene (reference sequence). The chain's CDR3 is CASSFSSRGNEQFF. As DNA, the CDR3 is TGTGCCAGCAGCTTTTCAAGTCGCGGGAATGAGCAGTTCTTC.

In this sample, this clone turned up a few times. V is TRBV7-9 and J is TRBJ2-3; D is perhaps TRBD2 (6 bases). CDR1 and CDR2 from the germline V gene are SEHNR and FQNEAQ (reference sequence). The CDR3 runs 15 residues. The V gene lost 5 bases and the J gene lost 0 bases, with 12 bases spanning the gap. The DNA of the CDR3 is TGTGCCAGCAGCCCCCTCCGGGGGAGCACAGATACGCAGTATTTT. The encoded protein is CASSPLRGSTDTQYF.

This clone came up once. The CDR3 bases are TGTGCCAGCAGTTCTAGCGGGAACTCCTACGAGCAGTACTTC. This translates into CASSSSGNSYEQYF. The V call is TRBV6-6, the J call TRBJ2-7; TRBD2 matches at 9 bases. Losses at the gene ends were 4 bases for V and 0 bases for J; bases not matched to a gene: 1. The CDR3 runs 14 residues. Germline lookup yields CDR1 MNHNY and CDR2 SVGAGI (reference sequence).

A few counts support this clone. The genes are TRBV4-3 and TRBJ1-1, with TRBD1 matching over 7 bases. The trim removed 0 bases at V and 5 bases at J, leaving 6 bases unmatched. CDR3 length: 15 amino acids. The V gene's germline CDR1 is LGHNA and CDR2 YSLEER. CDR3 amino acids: CASSQETGSLTEAFF. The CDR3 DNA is TGCGCCAGCAGCCAAGAGACAGGGTCTTTGACTGAAGCTTTCTTT.

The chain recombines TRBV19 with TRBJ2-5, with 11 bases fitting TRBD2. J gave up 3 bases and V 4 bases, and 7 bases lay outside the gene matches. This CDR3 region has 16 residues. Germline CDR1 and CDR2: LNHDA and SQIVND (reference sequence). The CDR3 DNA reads TGTGCCAGTAGTAGGAAGGGACTAGCGGCCGAAGAGACCCAGTACTTC. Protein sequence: CASSRKGLAAEETQYF.

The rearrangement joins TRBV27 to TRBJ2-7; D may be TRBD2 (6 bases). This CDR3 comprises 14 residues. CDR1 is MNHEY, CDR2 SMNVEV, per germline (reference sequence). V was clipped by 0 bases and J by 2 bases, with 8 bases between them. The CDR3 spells CASSLSGGTYEQYF. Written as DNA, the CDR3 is TGTGCCAGCAGTTTATCGGGGGGTACCTACGAGCAGTACTTC.

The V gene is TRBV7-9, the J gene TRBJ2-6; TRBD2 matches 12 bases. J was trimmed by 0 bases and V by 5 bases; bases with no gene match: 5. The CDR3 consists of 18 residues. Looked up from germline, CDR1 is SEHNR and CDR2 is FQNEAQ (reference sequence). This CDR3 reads CASSPVTSGSSGANVLTF. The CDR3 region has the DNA TGTGCCAGCAGCCCAGTGACTAGCGGGAGCTCTGGGGCCAACGTCCTGACTTTC.

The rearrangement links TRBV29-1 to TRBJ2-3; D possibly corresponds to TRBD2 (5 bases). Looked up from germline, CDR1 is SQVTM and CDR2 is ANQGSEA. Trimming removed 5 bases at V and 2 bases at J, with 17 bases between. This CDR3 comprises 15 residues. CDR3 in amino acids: CSVPGNGPTTDTQYF. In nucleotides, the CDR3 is TGCAGCGTTCCCGGGAACGGGCCTACCACAGATACGCAGTATTTT.